These 16 T cell receptor beta chains originate from one sample sequenced in a study of blood T cells in healthy people across ages. A second PCR of roughly 7 to 11 cycles used a sample-barcoded 5' primer and a J-beta primer mix. TCRdb re-derived calls from the 5' RACE reads in MiXCR, one entry per CDR3 protein. The sample holds around 1,900,000 distinct CDR3 sequences, 30% to 40% seen once. Sequencing used blood. The source is a human donor in good health.

J is TRBJ2-3 and V is TRBV12-3 or TRBV12-4; perhaps TRBD2 as D (5 bases). The CDR3 length is 14 residues. Trimming removed 6 bases from V and 2 bases from J, with 12 bases in between. The CDR3 DNA sequence: TGTGCCAGCAGACATAGGCGGGCCACAGATACGCAGTATTTT. Its protein is CASRHRRATDTQYF.

J is TRBJ1-5 and V is TRBV12-3 or TRBV12-4, with 8 bases lining up with TRBD1. The junction had 9 bases not matched to a gene; V was cut back by 5 bases and J by 6 bases. This CDR3 is built from 15 residues. The CDR3 DNA follows: TGTGCCAGCAGTCCACAGGGGGGGACAGGTCAGCCCCAGCATTTT. Translated: CASSPQGGTGQPQHF.

There are a few counts of this clonotype. The V gene is TRBV12-5, the J gene TRBJ1-5; TRBD1 aligns across 11 bases. This CDR3 region has 15 residues. J lost 6 bases, V lost 6 bases, and 7 bases had no gene match. Germline CDR1 LGHNT, CDR2 FRNRAP. The CDR3 coding sequence is TGTGCTAGTGGAACCTGGGACAGGGGGGGTCAGCCCCAGCATTTT. Protein: CASGTWDRGGQPQHF.

The chain employs TRBV7-3 and TRBJ1-1, with 7 bases matching TRBD1. Trimming removed 6 bases from V and 1 base from J; junction bases left unmatched: 5. The CDR3 extends over 14 amino acids. Germline-derived CDR1 and CDR2 are SGHTA and FQGTGA. This chain's CDR3 is CASSRQGQNTEAFF. CDR3 DNA: TGTGCCAGCAGTAGACAGGGACAGAACACTGAAGCTTTCTTT.

This chain links TRBV29-1 with TRBJ2-1; TRBD1 agrees at 10 bases. Germline V gives CDR1 SQVTM, CDR2 ANQGSEA. The J segment lost 9 bases and the V segment lost 7 bases, leaving 9 bases of the junction unmatched. CDR3 length: 13 amino acids. CDR3 in amino acids: CSAGDRGDGEQFF. CDR3 nucleotide sequence: TGCAGCGCTGGGGACAGGGGAGACGGTGAGCAGTTCTTC.

The rearrangement uses TRBV6-5 and TRBJ1-2; 9 nucleotides agree with TRBD1. The CDR3 length is 17 residues. Looked up from germline, CDR1 is MNHEY and CDR2 is SVGAGI. The V and J ends lost 1 base and 4 bases, in that order; junction bases with no gene match: 10. The CDR3 loop reads CASSYFLPGQGSYGYTF. For the CDR3, the DNA is TGTGCCAGCAGTTACTTTCTCCCGGGACAGGGTAGCTATGGCTACACCTTC.

The chain carries TRBV20-1 and TRBJ2-5; D is unresolved. The V gene lost 2 bases and the J gene lost 1 base, with 11 bases spanning the gap. Germline CDR1 DFQATT, CDR2 SNEGSKA (reference sequence). The CDR3 runs 14 residues. The chain's CDR3 is CSARSGSIQETQYF. The CDR3 DNA follows: TGCAGTGCTAGATCGGGCAGCATCCAAGAGACCCAGTACTTC.

The chain combines TRBV5-1 with TRBJ1-5, with 8 bases aligning to TRBD1. V gave up 8 bases and J gave up 4 bases; unmatched junction bases: 2. In germline, CDR1 is SGHRS, CDR2 YFSETQ. This CDR3 has 12 amino acids. CDR3 region: CARRQGNQPQHF. The DNA for the CDR3 is TGCGCCAGGAGACAGGGGAATCAGCCCCAGCATTTT. Complete variable domain (other parts from reference TRBV5-1 and TRBJ1-5): KAGVTQTPRYLIKTRGQQVTLSCSPISGHRSVSWYQQTPGQGLQFLFEYFSETQRNKGNFPGRFSGRQFSNSRSEMNVSTLELGDSALYLCARRQGNQPQHFGDGTRLSIL.

This clonotype was seen only once. This chain uses TRBV4-3 with TRBJ1-1; D is perhaps TRBD1 (5 bases). This CDR3 spans 16 amino acids. CDR1 and CDR2 from the germline V gene are LGHNA and YSLEER. Trimming pared 0 bases from V and 1 base from J, leaving 12 bases between. CDR3 amino acids: CASSQDLGRGNTEAFF. The CDR3 DNA sequence: TGCGCCAGCAGCCAAGATCTGGGGCGCGGGAACACTGAAGCTTTCTTT.

In this sample, this clonotype turned up a few times. The chain combines TRBV6-1 with TRBJ2-1; D possibly corresponds to TRBD1 (5 bases). The CDR3 runs to 13 residues. V was pared by 5 bases and J by 8 bases, with 13 bases between. Germline V gene sequence: CDR1 MNHNS, CDR2 SASEGT. The CDR3 DNA reads TGTGCCAGCAGTTCCAGGGTCGGCGATGAGCAGTTCTTC. Its translation: CASSSRVGDEQFF.

The genes are TRBV4-3 and TRBJ1-2, with TRBD1 matching 9 bases. V shed 0 bases, J shed 2 bases, and the junction held 7 bases outside the gene matches. The CDR3 is 17 amino acids. Germline CDR1 reads LGHNA; CDR2 reads YSLEER. The CDR3 DNA reads TGCGCCAGCAGCCAAGATCTGGGGACAGGGAACAACTATGGCTACACCTTC. Its translation: CASSQDLGTGNNYGYTF.

The V call is TRBV4-2, the J call TRBJ1-4, with D unclear. The germline gives CDR1 LGHNA, CDR2 YNFKEQ. V dropped 0 bases and J dropped 7 bases, with 15 bases sitting between them. The CDR3 extends over 16 amino acids. In DNA, the CDR3 is TGTGCCAGCAGCCAAGATCGGGGTGCTACTTCTGAAAAACTGTTTTTT. The encoded protein is CASSQDRGATSEKLFF.

The chain employs TRBV5-6 and TRBJ1-2, with 7 nucleotides matching TRBD1. The CDR3 is 14 amino acids. Germline CDR1 SGHDT, CDR2 YYEEEE. Losses at the gene ends were 6 bases for V and 6 bases for J; bases not matched to a gene: 11. CDR3 bases: TGTGCCAGCATCGCTAATACAGGGGCCCATGGCTACACCTTC. Protein: CASIANTGAHGYTF.

The rearrangement links TRBV7-9 to TRBJ1-2; D ambiguous. V lost 1 base to trimming and J lost 7 bases, with 13 bases between them. The CDR3 loop spans 14 amino acids. The germline gives CDR1 SEHNR, CDR2 FQNEAQ (reference sequence). The CDR3 here is CASSLEYGVGGYTF. The CDR3 nucleotides are TGTGCCAGCAGCTTAGAATACGGCGTGGGTGGCTACACCTTC. The full variable domain, with the rest looked up from reference TRBV7-9 and TRBJ1-2, is DTGVSQNPRHKITKRGQNVTFRCDPISEHNRLYWYRQTLGQGPEFLTYFQNEAQLEKSRLLSDRFSAERPKGSFSTLEIQRTEQGDSAMYLCASSLEYGVGGYTFGSGTRLTVV.

The J gene is TRBJ2-3, the V gene TRBV19; D is perhaps TRBD2 (6 bases). Germline CDR1 reads LNHDA; CDR2 reads SQIVND (reference sequence). CDR3 length: 15 amino acids. Trimming took off 3 bases at V and 5 bases at J, with 15 bases between the two ends. The CDR3 loop reads CASSIRGASRDTQYF. CDR3 in DNA: TGTGCCAGTAGTATCCGCGGGGCGAGTCGAGATACGCAGTATTTT.

This chain joins TRBV20-1 and TRBJ2-5, with D tentatively TRBD2 (6 bases). Germline CDR1 is DFQATT and CDR2 is SNEGSKA (reference sequence). V lost 7 bases and J 4 bases, leaving 10 bases between the germline ends. The CDR3 consists of 11 residues. The CDR3 region has the DNA TGCAGTGGAGTGGGGGGAGAGACCCAGTACTTC. Protein: CSGVGGETQYF.